This record concerns one T cell receptor beta chain sequence. Its target is unknown. The data derive from a study of T cell clones after liver transplantation. Background on the study: TCRbeta sequencing after a pre-transplant mixed lymphocyte reaction identified graft-donor-reactive clones, later tracked in post-transplant blood. Patients counted as tolerant after at least one year off all immunosuppression, enzymes not exceeding twice normal. General study findings and limits: A significant post-transplant drop in circulating graft-donor-reactive CD4 TCRbeta sequences occurred in most of the 8 subjects.

TCRdb's table, derived via immunoSEQ multiplex PCR, lists solely in-frame clones and lacks some. The sample records 55,000 to 75,000 clones, around two thirds being singletons. Sequencing used CD4+ T cells from blood, obtained at the roughly 16-month timepoint. This TCR was sampled from a human patient who received a liver transplant. The T cells may partly be graft donor cells.

The CDR3 reads CASSPTQQANTEAFF. CDR3 DNA sequence: TGTGCCAGCTCACCGACCCAACAGGCGAACACTGAAGCTTTCTTT. V gene TRBV18 combines with J gene TRBJ1-1, with D perhaps TRBD1 (5 bases). The CDR3 has 15 residues. Trimming shortened V by 3 bases and J by 1 base, and 12 bases separated the two germline ends. Per germline, CDR1 KGHSH and CDR2 LQKENI. Drawing the rest from reference TRBV18 and TRBJ1-1, the complete variable domain is NAGVMQNPRHLVRRRGQEARLRCSPMKGHSHVYWYRQLPEEGLKFMVYLQKENIIDESGMPKERFSAEFPKEGPSILRIQQVVRGDSAAYFCASSPTQQANTEAFFGQGTRLTVV.